This is a list of T cell receptor beta chains from one sample in a study of blood T cell repertoires in COVID-19. The protocol was immunoSEQ multiplex PCR, while the TCRdb copy is restricted to in-frame clones and leaves out a portion. Among roughly 200,000 clones listed, approximately 85% were seen once. Sequencing input: PBMCs or T cells enriched from blood (not recorded which). These receptors were obtained from a middle-aged man with acute COVID-19. CDR3s include the opening cysteine and the closing phenylalanine or tryptophan. The D gene is left open where the match is weak.

V	D	J	CDR3
TRBV19	TRBD1	TRBJ1-1	CAIYRGRNTEAFF
TRBV18	-	TRBJ2-5	CASSPPFTQETQYF
TRBV4-1	TRBD1	TRBJ2-7	CASSPGQGGPYEQYF
TRBV30	-	TRBJ1-4	CAWSVLPGGREKLFF
TRBV18	-	TRBJ1-6	CASSPQSSSYNSPLHF
TRBV19	TRBD2	TRBJ2-3	CASGGGLAGDTQYF
TRBV5-1	-	TRBJ2-7	CASSNTGIEQYF
TRBV25-1	-	TRBJ2-1	CASSEPPSGRDNEQFF
TRBV2	TRBD2	TRBJ2-7	CASGRTSSYEQYF
TRBV6-2/TRBV6-3	TRBD2	TRBJ2-7	CASSYAGLAGGSYEQYF
TRBV18	TRBD1	TRBJ1-6	CASSSDRDLSPLHF
TRBV10-3	-	TRBJ1-1	CAISELPLSTVNTEAFF
TRBV30	-	TRBJ1-6	CAWSGGFNSPLHF
TRBV7-9	-	TRBJ2-7	CASSPYGGEQYF
TRBV13	TRBD1	TRBJ2-5	CASSLVGTEETQYF
TRBV6-5	-	TRBJ1-3	CASQRTTGNTIYF
TRBV15	-	TRBJ2-3	CATSRASSSADTQYF
TRBV4-1	-	TRBJ1-2	CASSQAHYGYTF
TRBV27	-	TRBJ2-7	CASSLGTPYEQYF
TRBV3-1/TRBV3-2	TRBD1	TRBJ1-3	CASSSDRGTGNTIYF
TRBV7-8	TRBD2	TRBJ2-1	CASSRWTSGSYNEQFF
TRBV5-4	-	TRBJ2-3	CASTIQGRSSTDTQYF
TRBV5-1	-	TRBJ2-3	CASSLGWAINTDTQYF
TRBV5-4	-	TRBJ2-1	CASSLDFNNEQFF
TRBV6-2/TRBV6-3	-	TRBJ2-1	CASSLGDSSYNEQFF
TRBV12-3/TRBV12-4	-	TRBJ1-1	CASTPRTEAFF
TRBV5-6	-	TRBJ1-5	CASSLGDINQPQHF
TRBV10-3	TRBD1	TRBJ1-1	CAIRTGVGNTEAFF
TRBV30	-	TRBJ1-2	CAWKQPPGGGYTF
TRBV20-1	TRBD1	TRBJ1-2	CSAGQGPTF
TRBV11-2	TRBD2	TRBJ2-1	CASSFPGLAGGYNEQFF
TRBV27	-	TRBJ2-7	CASSYNLATTSYEQYF
TRBV19	-	TRBJ1-2	CASLPSLGAYGYTF
TRBV25-1	-	TRBJ2-5	CASSGRLGQETQYF
TRBV7-9	-	TRBJ2-1	CASSPQTYNEQFF
TRBV10-3	-	TRBJ1-5	CAISAQAGDSNQPQHF
TRBV24-1	TRBD1	TRBJ2-3	CATSDPTGPTDTQYF
TRBV5-6	-	TRBJ2-5	CASSPRAGETQYF
TRBV10-1	TRBD2	TRBJ2-7	CASSTPGLASGEQYF
TRBV11-2	TRBD2	TRBJ2-2	CASSKTSGANTGELFF
TRBV19	-	TRBJ2-7	CASSMIRTERKTYEQYF
TRBV6-4	-	TRBJ2-3	CASSRLVTDTQYF
TRBV2	TRBD1	TRBJ1-1	CASRGQMNTEAFF
TRBV29-1	TRBD1	TRBJ1-3	CSVEDRRQGLRNTIYF
TRBV7-8	TRBD1	TRBJ1-1	CASSPRTGGMNTEAFF
TRBV18	-	TRBJ1-1	CASSPDRERAEAFF
TRBV3-1/TRBV3-2	-	TRBJ1-4	CASSRGGGEKLFF
TRBV30	-	TRBJ1-6	CAWRWSGGNSPLHF
TRBV5-1	-	TRBJ2-3	CASSSLTGGVADTQYF
TRBV18	TRBD2	TRBJ2-1	CASSPGVAGAYNEQFF
TRBV9	-	TRBJ2-3	CASSPQTTAPTDTQYF
TRBV19	-	TRBJ2-7	CASSIGQTSYEQYF
TRBV3-1/TRBV3-2	TRBD1	TRBJ2-5	CASSLSRGQETQYF